Sequencing of this T cell receptor beta chain was carried out in a study of T cells in Graves' hyperthyroidism and ophthalmopathy (dated by TCRdb to between 2018 and 2021). Describing the broader study: Peripheral blood was sampled at the time of initial diagnosis, prior to any treatment. A discovery cohort of about 96 patients, 43 with Graves' ophthalmopathy and approximately 57 with stable Graves' hyperthyroidism, was used to find distinguishing TCR V-J signatures. An independent validation cohort of around 19 hyperthyroidism patients and approximately 16 patients who later progressed to ophthalmopathy tested prospective prediction of ophthalmopathy. The 90 to 100 discovery patients were randomly divided into training and test sets at a 7:3 ratio. In several Graves' hyperthyroidism patients, the study also compared T-cell repertoires from thyroid tissue with T-cell repertoires from blood. Following sampling, methimazole starting at 30 mg daily was given to hyperthyroidism patients, and high-dose intravenous methylprednisolone was given to ophthalmopathy patients. According to the paper, TCR Vbeta CDR3 sequencing was carried out on some 140 peripheral blood samples, which came from 40 to 45 ophthalmopathy, 70 to 80 hyperthyroidism and around 17 progressor patients. What the study reported, not specific to this receptor: No statistical method was used to set the sample size in advance, and investigators knew the group allocation. A model built on a 13 V-J signature distinguished ophthalmopathy from stable hyperthyroidism, reaching about 89% sensitivity and about 81% specificity in cross-validation and 80%/75% in testing. In validation, the model predicted progression to ophthalmopathy a median of about 5.9 months before onset, with over 60% sensitivity and 72.22% specificity. Most expanded thyroid clonotypes (frequency above 0.001) were also detected in blood, a finding suggesting that blood repertoires may reflect thyroid immune responses.

In the ophthalmopathy patients, disease was moderately to severely active, with a Clinical Activity Score of 3 or more, a NOSPECS grade of 4 or more, and a duration of less than 3 months. Exclusion was applied to patients with uncontrolled infections, other autoimmune diseases, pregnancy or lactation. Diagnoses relied on clinical symptoms, serum thyroxine and TRAb, thyroid ultrasound and orbital computed tomography. PBMCs were separated from approximately 10 ml of fresh peripheral blood using Ficoll-Paque density gradient centrifugation. Total RNA was extracted using Trizol reagent, and RNA quality was assessed on an Agilent 2100 Bioanalyzer. In its sample, this clonotype was seen many times. This clone's antigen is unknown. No much larger clone is present one base from it, and per-base qualities are unavailable. For this chain, trimming is 4 bases at the V end and 4 bases at the J end, and the number of junction bases without a gene match is 9. There are 16 amino acids in the CDR3, from cysteine to phenylalanine inclusive. Of all the DNA, just the CDR3 is kept, 48 bases in frame from base 1. CDR1 MDHEN and CDR2 SYDVKM are derived from the germline V gene.

Amplification of TCR beta CDR3 regions was carried out from RNA transcripts. For the first round of RT-PCR on the TCR CDR3, the HTBI primer set was used together with the Qiagen OneStep RT-PCR kit. A second multiplex PCR round built the libraries, followed by size selection and purification. The libraries were sequenced on an Illumina HiSeq2000 using paired-end 100 bp reads. The original pipeline was this. SOAPnuke was used to process the raw data, removing reads that contained adapters or uncalled bases, had a mean Phred below 15, or lacked an exact match to the constant primer or identifier. High-quality paired reads were merged with COPE v1.2.5, and unique nucleotide sequences were defined as clonotypes. Clonotypes were aligned to IMGT TRBV, TRBD and TRBJ reference segments using MiTCR v1.1. The analysis was restricted to V-J combinations with a frequency above 0.0001, which together covered 99.2% of the repertoires. A TCS score was defined as the ratio of F50 (clonal expansion) to E x V (chaos), with BLOSUM62-based TCRdist applied between CDR3 peptides within each V-J. Welch's t-statistics and random forest reduced roughly 530 V-J features to 10 to 15, which were used in a naive Bayes classifier (R e1071). The raw public data were reprocessed by TCRdb itself: fastp quality trimming at Q25, MiXCR clonotype calling, in-frame beta chains only. Here each entry gathers all rows of one CDR3 protein and keeps the most common genes and DNA. The authors' filters were not applied to this entry. For this sample the table gives 400,000 to 600,000 distinct CDR3 sequences, of which approximately 16% were detected only once. Approximately 30% of the sample belongs to the ten largest clones.

The origin of this receptor is a woman aged 25 to 39 with Graves' ophthalmopathy. The rearranged chain carries TRBV28 and TRBJ2-5, and TRBD2 matches 10 of the central bases. Material: blood. Here the CDR3 is given as CASSSPASGSSETQYF. The nucleotide sequence reads as follows: TGTGCCAGCAGTTCCCCTGCTAGCGGGAGTTCAGAGACCCAGTACTTC.